This TCR beta chain derives from a study of blood T cell repertoires in COVID-19. Original processing notes: Amplification of reference gene primers was used by the study to estimate nucleated cell counts. Profiling relied on immunoSEQ multiplex PCR, and the TCRdb table lists in-frame clones only, not all of them. Clone size and the V and J calls come from that table; the DNA yielded D and trimming. This table has about 160,000 clones, about 89% appearing once. This clonotype was sampled from a man aged 55-75 years with acute or convalescent COVID-19. The sequenced sample was peripheral blood.

In nucleotides, the CDR3 is TGTGCCAGCAGCTTAGTGGGCCATGCCTACGAGCAGTACTTC. It specifies CASSLVGHAYEQYF. The chain uses TRBV11-2 and TRBJ2-7; no firm D call. The germline V gene has CDR1 SGHAT and CDR2 FQNNGV. The CDR3 is 14 amino acids. The V and J ends lost 1 base and 2 bases respectively, with 9 bases between them. Based on the CDR3 plus reference TRBV11-2 and TRBJ2-7, the full variable domain is EAGVAQSPRYKIIEKRQSVAFWCNPISGHATLYWYQQILGQGPKLLIQFQNNGVVDDSQLPKDRFSAERLKGVDSTLKIQPAKLEDSAVYLCASSLVGHAYEQYFGPGTRLTVT.